A single sample is the source of the 15 T cell receptor beta chains below, sequenced in a study of cytomegalovirus exposure and HLA in healthy donors. The PCR employed 60 Vbeta primers together with 13 Jbeta primers. This table comes from immunoSEQ multiplex PCR, and its TCRdb copy is limited to in-frame clones, with some not included. The repertoire holds 75,000 to 90,000 clones, with approximately 80% as singletons. The sequencing input was PBMCs. The receptors shown here come from a human donor in good health.

The chain uses TRBV4-3 and TRBJ2-5; 7 bases align to TRBD2. V was clipped by 0 bases and J by 2 bases; unmatched bases: 6. The CDR3 length is 16 residues. The germline CDR1 and CDR2 sequences are LGHNA and YSLEER. The CDR3 nucleotides are TGCGCCAGCAGCCAAGATTGGGAGGGGAAGCAAGAGACCCAGTACTTC. It specifies CASSQDWEGKQETQYF.

This clone was observed a single time. The V call is TRBV7-8, the J call TRBJ1-5; TRBD1 agrees at 9 bases. The V gene's germline CDR1 is SGHVS and CDR2 FQNEAQ. V shed 3 bases and J 7 bases; nucleotides not matched to a gene: 10. There are 16 residues in the CDR3. In DNA form, the CDR3 reads TGTGCCAGCAGCTTTGGCGGGACAGGGATTGGGCAGCCCCAGCATTTT. It encodes CASSFGGTGIGQPQHF.

The chain links TRBV6-5 to TRBJ1-6, with 7 bases lining up with TRBD1. This CDR3 spans 14 amino acids. Germline V gives CDR1 MNHEY, CDR2 SVGAGI. V was clipped by 6 bases and J by 9 bases; unmatched bases: 8. The CDR3 DNA reads as TGTGCCAGCAGGCGACAGGGAGGCGGTTCACCCCTCCACTTT. It codes for CASRRQGGGSPLHF.

The gene calls are TRBV6-6 and TRBJ2-1; 14 positions agree with TRBD2. The ends lost 8 bases at V and 10 bases at J; junction bases unmatched: 7. The length of the CDR3 is 14 residues. From germline, CDR1 is MNHNY and CDR2 SVGAGI (reference sequence). The DNA of the CDR3 is TGTGCCAGCCAAGGACTAGCGGGGGGTGGCGAGCAGTTCTTC. It encodes CASQGLAGGGEQFF.

CDR3 nucleotide sequence: TGCGCCAGCAGCTTGCCTTCCGGGACTAACAAAGATACGCAGTATTTT. Translated: CASSLPSGTNKDTQYF. The V gene is TRBV5-1, the J gene TRBJ2-3; 7 bases match TRBD2. There are 16 residues in the CDR3. Germline CDR1 SGHRS, CDR2 YFSETQ. Trimming removed 1 base from V and 5 bases from J; junction bases left unmatched: 10.

This clone was counted a single time. This rearrangement joins TRBV5-6 to TRBJ1-2; D may be TRBD1 (6 bases). Germline loops: CDR1 SGHDT, CDR2 YYEEEE. The ends were cut back, 2 bases at V and 8 bases at J, with 13 bases in the middle. The CDR3 length is 13 residues. The CDR3 nucleotides read TGTGCCAGCAGCTTTGGACAGATACTAGGCTACACCTTC. Its protein product is CASSFGQILGYTF.

V and J are TRBV7-2 and TRBJ1-4; the D gene is possibly TRBD1 (5 bases). This CDR3 spans 14 amino acids. V was trimmed by 5 bases and J by 7 bases, leaving 14 bases between them. Per germline, CDR1 SGHTA and CDR2 FQGNSA. The CDR3 DNA is TGTGCCAGCAGCCTTACAGCGCAGGGTGAAAAACTGTTTTTT. This translates into CASSLTAQGEKLFF.

This clone came up once. The V call is TRBV5-6, the J call TRBJ2-7, with 10 bases identical to TRBD1. This CDR3 contains 14 residues. V dropped 4 bases and J dropped 5; count of bases not matched to a gene: 6. The V gene's germline CDR1 is SGHDT and CDR2 YYEEEE. The DNA for the CDR3 is TGTGCCAGCAGCGGGGTTGGGACAGGGGACGAGCAGTACTTC. Protein sequence: CASSGVGTGDEQYF.

This chain joins TRBV4-3 and TRBJ2-3, with D unclear. The CDR3 runs 16 residues. Trimming shortened V by 0 bases and J by 0 bases, and 10 bases separated the two germline ends. Germline V CDR1 and CDR2: LGHNA, YSLEER. CDR3 loop: CASSQEIRWSTDTQYF. The CDR3 DNA is TGCGCCAGCAGCCAAGAGATTAGATGGAGCACAGATACGCAGTATTTT.

The V gene is TRBV5-4, the J gene TRBJ2-7; 7 bases match TRBD1. Looked up from germline, CDR1 is SGHNT and CDR2 is YYREEE (reference sequence). The junction had 5 bases not matched to a gene; V was cut back by 2 bases and J by 3 bases. The CDR3 runs to 14 residues. The CDR3 here is CASSFNGQDYEQYF. The CDR3 nucleotides are TGTGCCAGCAGCTTTAACGGACAGGACTACGAGCAGTACTTC.

The V and J genes are TRBV12-5 and TRBJ2-7; TRBD1 is a possible D gene (6 bases). Trimming shortened V by 5 bases and J by 2 bases, and 10 bases separated the two germline ends. From germline, CDR1 is LGHNT and CDR2 FRNRAP. This CDR3 has 13 residues. This CDR3 reads CASGKDSAYEQYF. The CDR3 DNA reads TGTGCTAGTGGTAAGGACAGTGCCTACGAGCAGTACTTC.

This chain uses TRBV13 with TRBJ2-7; the D gene is possibly TRBD1 (5 bases). V lost 1 base and J lost 2, with 9 bases in between. Germline V gene lookup returns CDR1 PRHDT and CDR2 FYEKMQ (reference sequence). The CDR3 covers 14 residues. The CDR3 DNA reads as TGTGCCAGCAGCTTAGAGGACAAGCCCTACGAGCAGTACTTC. Translation: CASSLEDKPYEQYF.

Of note for this clone: Different DNA sequences within this sample yield the same CDR3. The chain is built from TRBV20-1 and TRBJ2-7; the match to TRBD1 covers 7 bases. Unmatched junction bases numbered 2, after V lost 6 bases and J lost 3 bases. The CDR3 consists of 11 residues. Germline CDR1 DFQATT, CDR2 SNEGSKA (reference sequence). CDR3 coding DNA: TGCAGTGCCAGACAGGGCTACGAGCAGTACTTC. Its protein is CSARQGYEQYF.

The chain employs TRBV12-5 and TRBJ1-1; weak D call: TRBD1 (6 bases). The germline gives CDR1 LGHNT, CDR2 FRNRAP. The CDR3 covers 15 residues. V lost 4 bases, J lost 5 bases, and 17 bases lay in between. This CDR3 is CASGSGAHSGTEAFF. The CDR3 DNA is TGTGCTAGTGGTTCAGGGGCCCACTCGGGGACTGAAGCTTTCTTT.

This chain connects TRBV13 to TRBJ2-7, with a weak D call TRBD2 (6 bases). Germline V CDR1 and CDR2: PRHDT, FYEKMQ (reference sequence). V was cut by 1 base and J by 3 bases, with 7 bases left in between. The CDR3 runs to 13 residues. CDR3 amino acids: CASSLDGGYEQYF. CDR3 coding DNA: TGTGCCAGCAGCTTAGACGGGGGCTACGAGCAGTACTTC.